This is a list of T cell receptor beta chains from one sample in a study of OX40 agonist ivuxolimab in advanced cancers. The data were produced by immunoSEQ multiplex PCR, yet TCRdb's version contains in-frame clones alone and is incomplete. Among 55,000 to 70,000 clones listed, 80% to 85% were seen once. Material: CD4+ or CD8+ T cells sorted from blood, obtained in a trial of the OX40 agonist ivuxolimab. The receptors come from an adult with an advanced solid tumor such as melanoma, head and neck, liver or kidney cancer. The CDR3 runs from the conserved cysteine through the conserved F or W. Fields, in order: CDR3 DNA, CDR3 protein, clone size, D gene, J gene, V gene. A D gene is named only where the DNA matches it firmly. Clone size, where shown, is once, few, many, or a class for clones that have expanded.

CDR3 DNA: TGTGCCGGGGGGGTGACCCACACCGGGGAGCTGTTTTTT
CDR3 protein: CAGGVTHTGELFF
clone size: once
D gene: TRBD2
J gene: TRBJ2-2
V gene: TRBV19

CDR3 DNA: TGTGCCAGCAGCCCTGCCCCCCAGGGAAACACTGAAGCTTTCTTT
CDR3 protein: CASSPAPQGNTEAFF
clone size: -
D gene: -
J gene: TRBJ1-1
V gene: TRBV7-9

CDR3 DNA: TGTGCCAGCAGCTTATCCGCGGGGGCGAACACCGGGGAGCTGTTTTTT
CDR3 protein: CASSLSAGANTGELFF
clone size: -
D gene: TRBD2
J gene: TRBJ2-2
V gene: TRBV13

CDR3 DNA: TGTGCCAGTGGGGTTGGGAGCGGGAGCTACGAGCAGTACTTC
CDR3 protein: CASGVGSGSYEQYF
clone size: -
D gene: TRBD2
J gene: TRBJ2-7
V gene: TRBV19

CDR3 DNA: TGTGCCAGCAGTTTGTCCAGTAGCGGGAGAGTAGCGGAGACCCAGTACTTC
CDR3 protein: CASSLSSSGRVAETQYF
clone size: -
D gene: TRBD2
J gene: TRBJ2-5
V gene: TRBV28

CDR3 DNA: TGCAGCGTTGAAGATGGTTGGTACTCTGGAAACACCATATATTTT
CDR3 protein: CSVEDGWYSGNTIYF
clone size: -
D gene: -
J gene: TRBJ1-3
V gene: TRBV29-1

CDR3 DNA: TGCGCCAGCAGCTTGGAGGTTGGACCATACAATGAGCAGTTCTTC
CDR3 protein: CASSLEVGPYNEQFF
clone size: -
D gene: -
J gene: TRBJ2-1
V gene: TRBV5-1

CDR3 DNA: TGTGCCAGCAGCCGGTGGGGTGTGGTCGATGAGCAGTTCTTC
CDR3 protein: CASSRWGVVDEQFF
clone size: -
D gene: -
J gene: TRBJ2-1
V gene: TRBV14

CDR3 DNA: TGTGCCAGCAGCTTACAGGGCAATCAGCCCCAGCATTTT
CDR3 protein: CASSLQGNQPQHF
clone size: -
D gene: -
J gene: TRBJ1-5
V gene: TRBV7-9

CDR3 DNA: TGCGCCAGCAGCCCGGATGGGGGTGCTAATTCACCCCTCCACTTT
CDR3 protein: CASSPDGGANSPLHF
clone size: -
D gene: -
J gene: TRBJ1-6
V gene: TRBV5-1

CDR3 DNA: TGTGCCAGCAGTGGGAAACAGGCCCAAGAGACCCAGTACTTC
CDR3 protein: CASSGKQAQETQYF
clone size: -
D gene: -
J gene: TRBJ2-5
V gene: TRBV6-1

CDR3 DNA: TGTGCCAGCAGACAGGGAGGAGGTGAAAAACTGTTTTTT
CDR3 protein: CASRQGGGEKLFF
clone size: -
D gene: -
J gene: TRBJ1-4
V gene: TRBV28

CDR3 DNA: TGTGCCAGCAGTTATCAGGACAGGGGTAACTATGGCTACACCTTC
CDR3 protein: CASSYQDRGNYGYTF
clone size: -
D gene: TRBD1
J gene: TRBJ1-2
V gene: TRBV6-6

CDR3 DNA: TGTGCCAGCAGTTTATCCGGGACGCTTTTAGAGCAGTACTTC
CDR3 protein: CASSLSGTLLEQYF
clone size: -
D gene: -
J gene: TRBJ2-7
V gene: TRBV28

CDR3 DNA: TGTGCCAGCAGTTTGAATCCAAGAGTTGAAGCTTTCTTT
CDR3 protein: CASSLNPRVEAFF
clone size: -
D gene: -
J gene: TRBJ1-1
V gene: TRBV28

CDR3 DNA: TGTGCCAGCAGGCCCGGGCCTACGAACACTGAAGCTTTCTTT
CDR3 protein: CASRPGPTNTEAFF
clone size: -
D gene: -
J gene: TRBJ1-1
V gene: TRBV7-2

CDR3 DNA: TGTGCCAGCAGCCCCAAGGCAGGGACTAATTCACCCCTCCACTTT
CDR3 protein: CASSPKAGTNSPLHF
clone size: few
D gene: -
J gene: TRBJ1-6
V gene: TRBV7-8

CDR3 DNA: TGTGCCAGCAGCTGGGACAGGACCTACAATGAGCAGTTCTTC
CDR3 protein: CASSWDRTYNEQFF
clone size: -
D gene: TRBD1
J gene: TRBJ2-1
V gene: TRBV7-2

CDR3 DNA: TGTGCCAGCAGCTCCGACAGGGGGCCCCAGCATTTT
CDR3 protein: CASSSDRGPQHF
clone size: few
D gene: TRBD1
J gene: TRBJ1-5
V gene: TRBV7-9

CDR3 DNA: TGTGCCAGCAGCTTTACGGGGCCCTCTGGCTACACCTTC
CDR3 protein: CASSFTGPSGYTF
clone size: -
D gene: -
J gene: TRBJ1-2
V gene: TRBV7-9

CDR3 DNA: TGCGCCAGCAGCATCGGACGGCCACTTAAAGGGGGCACTGAAGCTTTCTTT
CDR3 protein: CASSIGRPLKGGTEAFF
clone size: -
D gene: -
J gene: TRBJ1-1
V gene: TRBV5-1

CDR3 DNA: TGTGCCACCAGCAGAGATCTCAGCGAATGGGCCACAGATACGCAGTATTTT
CDR3 protein: CATSRDLSEWATDTQYF
clone size: -
D gene: -
J gene: TRBJ2-3
V gene: TRBV15

CDR3 DNA: TGTGCCAGCAGTTTTCGCAGCACAGATACGCAGTATTTT
CDR3 protein: CASSFRSTDTQYF
clone size: many
D gene: -
J gene: TRBJ2-3
V gene: TRBV28

CDR3 DNA: TGCAGCGTTGCGGGCACAAGGGGCATAACAGGACTAGCGGGAGCTCCAGATACGCAGTATTTT
CDR3 protein: CSVAGTRGITGLAGAPDTQYF
clone size: -
D gene: TRBD2
J gene: TRBJ2-3
V gene: TRBV29-1

CDR3 DNA: TGTGCCAGCAGCTTATACAGGGGGAGCACCGGGGAGCTGTTTTTT
CDR3 protein: CASSLYRGSTGELFF
clone size: few
D gene: TRBD1
J gene: TRBJ2-2
V gene: TRBV7-2

CDR3 DNA: TGCGCCAGCAGCTTGGGCAACAACTACGAGCAGTACTTC
CDR3 protein: CASSLGNNYEQYF
clone size: -
D gene: -
J gene: TRBJ2-7
V gene: TRBV5-1

CDR3 DNA: TGTGCCAGCAGCTTGGAGAGCCGGCTCCTCTATGGCTACACCTTC
CDR3 protein: CASSLESRLLYGYTF
clone size: -
D gene: -
J gene: TRBJ1-2
V gene: TRBV5-6

CDR3 DNA: TGTGCCAGCAGCTTGGGCGGGAGCTACAATGAGCAGTTCTTC
CDR3 protein: CASSLGGSYNEQFF
clone size: -
D gene: TRBD2
J gene: TRBJ2-1
V gene: TRBV11-2

CDR3 DNA: TGTGCCAGCAGCTTAGGAGGGGGCGAGCAGTACTTC
CDR3 protein: CASSLGGGEQYF
clone size: -
D gene: -
J gene: TRBJ2-7
V gene: TRBV7-6

CDR3 DNA: TGTGCCAGCAGTGAACTTGGGGCTGGGGCCAACGTCCTGACTTTC
CDR3 protein: CASSELGAGANVLTF
clone size: -
D gene: -
J gene: TRBJ2-6
V gene: TRBV2

CDR3 DNA: TGTGCCAGCAGCTTACAGGGGAACTACTATGGCTACACCTTC
CDR3 protein: CASSLQGNYYGYTF
clone size: -
D gene: -
J gene: TRBJ1-2
V gene: TRBV7-2

CDR3 DNA: TGTGCCAGTAGTAGGGACAGGGATGCCGGGGCCAACGTCCTGACTTTC
CDR3 protein: CASSRDRDAGANVLTF
clone size: -
D gene: TRBD1
J gene: TRBJ2-6
V gene: TRBV19

CDR3 DNA: TGTGCCAGCAGCTTTCGGGACCCAACTTACGATGAGCAGTTCTTC
CDR3 protein: CASSFRDPTYDEQFF
clone size: -
D gene: -
J gene: TRBJ2-1
V gene: TRBV7-8

CDR3 DNA: TGTGCCAGCAGCCTCTGGGGTGGCGCGAACACCGGGGAGCTGTTTTTT
CDR3 protein: CASSLWGGANTGELFF
clone size: -
D gene: -
J gene: TRBJ2-2
V gene: TRBV4-2

CDR3 DNA: TGCAGTTTGGGGGACGGCAGGAACACTGAAGCTTTCTTT
CDR3 protein: CSLGDGRNTEAFF
clone size: -
D gene: -
J gene: TRBJ1-1
V gene: TRBV29-1

CDR3 DNA: TGTGCCAGTAGTATAGGGGTGGACAGGGGGCGGATGAACACTGAAGCTTTCTTT
CDR3 protein: CASSIGVDRGRMNTEAFF
clone size: once
D gene: TRBD1
J gene: TRBJ1-1
V gene: TRBV19

CDR3 DNA: TGCGCCAGTCCACACTGGACGCCTGGCGGGGCCAACGTCCTGACTTTC
CDR3 protein: CASPHWTPGGANVLTF
clone size: -
D gene: -
J gene: TRBJ2-6
V gene: TRBV10-1

CDR3 DNA: TGCGCCAGCAGCTTGGATGGAGGGGGCTCCTATGGCTACACCTTC
CDR3 protein: CASSLDGGGSYGYTF
clone size: -
D gene: TRBD1
J gene: TRBJ1-2
V gene: TRBV5-1

CDR3 DNA: TGTGCCAGTAGCCCCGGGGCGGCCTATAATTCACCCCTCCACTTT
CDR3 protein: CASSPGAAYNSPLHF
clone size: -
D gene: -
J gene: TRBJ1-6
V gene: TRBV19

CDR3 DNA: TGTGCCAGCACTTCGGAGGGGGCTAACTATGGCTACACCTTC
CDR3 protein: CASTSEGANYGYTF
clone size: -
D gene: -
J gene: TRBJ1-2
V gene: TRBV2

CDR3 DNA: TGTGCCAGCAGTTTACTTCCTACAGGGGGCCTCACTGAAGCTTTCTTT
CDR3 protein: CASSLLPTGGLTEAFF
clone size: -
D gene: TRBD1
J gene: TRBJ1-1
V gene: TRBV27

CDR3 DNA: TGTGCCAGCAGTTCCCGATTTGGTCAGCCCCAGCATTTT
CDR3 protein: CASSSRFGQPQHF
clone size: -
D gene: -
J gene: TRBJ1-5
V gene: TRBV28

CDR3 DNA: TGTGCCAGCTCACCGAGGGTGGCCACAGCCCAGCATTTT
CDR3 protein: CASSPRVATAQHF
clone size: -
D gene: -
J gene: TRBJ1-5
V gene: TRBV18

CDR3 DNA: TGCGCCAGCCGGGAGAGTGCACATGAAAAACTGTTTTTT
CDR3 protein: CASRESAHEKLFF
clone size: -
D gene: -
J gene: TRBJ1-4
V gene: TRBV4-1

CDR3 DNA: TGCAGCGTTGAGGTTAGCACAGATACGCAGTATTTT
CDR3 protein: CSVEVSTDTQYF
clone size: -
D gene: -
J gene: TRBJ2-3
V gene: TRBV29-1

CDR3 DNA: TGTGCCAGCAGCCCTCTCCAGGAGGCACGCGGCAATCAGCCCCAGCATTTT
CDR3 protein: CASSPLQEARGNQPQHF
clone size: -
D gene: -
J gene: TRBJ1-5
V gene: TRBV4-2